Sequencing of this T cell receptor (beta chain) was carried out in a study of vaccination effects on CD4 cells after COVID-19. The wider study: All study participants received two doses of BNT162b2 or mRNA-1273 vaccine.

The data were produced by immunoSEQ multiplex PCR, yet TCRdb's version contains in-frame clones alone and is incomplete. The repertoire holds around 35,000 clones, with about 70% as singletons. By share, this clone counts as medium-sized. The antigen is unknown. Before any sequencing was done, the ViraFEST assay used viral peptide pools to expand antigen-specific CD4+ T cells. Upon completion of 10 to 11 days in culture, CD4+ T cells were isolated. Nobody among the vaccine recipients had prior SARS-CoV-2 infection (nucleocapsid antibodies were negative). Half the medium was swapped for IL-2 medium on days 3 and 7. Germline V gene sequence: CDR1 SSHAT, CDR2 FNYEAQ (reference sequence). The V and J ends lost 5 bases and 7 bases, in that order; junction bases with no gene match: 11. The CDR3 consists of 16 residues. Regarding the study as a whole: Cross-reaction with common cold coronaviruses was seen in only 1 of 255 vaccine-induced clones from healthy vaccinees. Whether induced by infection or by vaccine, clones showed marked clonal contraction late after vaccination.

The clonotype comes from a human donor who received a COVID-19 vaccine. The chain employs TRBV7-7 and TRBJ2-1; 10 bases map to TRBD2. The sequencing here drew on CD4+ T cells from PBMCs cultured with HCoV-OC43 spike peptides, taken before COVID-19 vaccination. Specified subset: HCoV-OC43 spike overlapping peptide pool stimulation. CDR3 amino acids: CASSIGRLAGNNEQFF. The CDR3 bases are TGTGCCAGCAGCATAGGGAGACTAGCGGGCAATAATGAGCAGTTCTTC.